The clone carrying this T cell receptor beta chain was recorded only once. This sample was included in a study of T cell changes during pregnancy in multiple sclerosis. Assay: immunoSEQ multiplex PCR; the TCRdb copy retains only in-frame clones and omits some. Here the sample spans approximately 88,000 clones, more than 90% being singletons. Trimming shortened V by 1 base and J by 2 bases, and 18 bases separated the two germline ends. This CDR3 comprises 17 residues. Germline CDR1 and CDR2: SGHAT and FQNNGV. The source was peripheral blood, collected in the second trimester of pregnancy. The rearrangement links TRBV11-2 to TRBJ2-7, with a weak D call TRBD2 (5 bases). The origin of this receptor is a female donor with multiple sclerosis, enrolled in a pregnancy study. The CDR3 region is CASSLAFPGTVTYEQYF. The CDR3 DNA follows: TGTGCCAGCAGCTTAGCATTTCCGGGAACGGTAACCTACGAGCAGTACTTC.